These T cell receptor beta chains were read from a single sample in a study of T cells in localized non-small cell lung cancer. Profiled with immunoSEQ multiplex PCR; TCRdb holds only in-frame clones, not every one. The sample lists over 20,000 clones, more than 85% occurring once. The sequencing used peripheral blood, collected before any cancer treatment. These receptors all come from a man between 40 and 70 years old with stage III squamous cell lung carcinoma. Both conserved end residues are part of each CDR3. Each record gives: clone size, J gene, D gene, V gene, CDR3 protein, CDR3 DNA. D genes are given only for firm matches. Size tells how often a clone was seen (once, few, many) or the class of an expanded clone, and some rows leave it out.

>-|TRBJ2-2|-|TRBV7-7
CASSRERTGELFF
TGTGCCAGCAGTAGGGAAAGGACCGGGGAGCTGTTTTTT
>-|TRBJ2-1|-|TRBV7-9
CASSEAAAYNEQFF
TGTGCCAGCAGCGAAGCGGCGGCCTACAATGAGCAGTTCTTC
>-|TRBJ1-5|-|TRBV28
CASIPGGQNQPQHF
TGTGCCAGCATCCCCGGTGGGCAGAATCAGCCCCAGCATTTT
>-|TRBJ2-5|-|TRBV5-1
CASSVDPGFRETQYF
TGCGCCAGCAGTGTGGACCCGGGGTTCCGGGAGACCCAGTACTTC
>-|TRBJ1-2|-|TRBV18
CASSPQGTINYGYTF
TGTGCCAGCTCACCACAGGGAACCATTAACTATGGCTACACCTTC
>-|TRBJ2-4|-|TRBV7-2
CASSAQGYGAKNIQYF
TGTGCCAGCAGCGCCCAGGGGTACGGGGCCAAAAACATTCAGTACTTC
>-|TRBJ2-5|-|TRBV7-6
CASSRPPGLQETQYF
TGTGCCAGCAGCAGACCGCCGGGACTCCAAGAGACCCAGTACTTC
>-|TRBJ2-2|TRBD2|TRBV7-7
CASSLGVAGNTGELFF
TGTGCCAGCAGCCTCGGGGTAGCGGGGAACACCGGGGAGCTGTTTTTT
>-|TRBJ2-7|TRBD1|TRBV28
CASHSTGIYEQYF
TGTGCCAGCCACTCGACAGGGATCTACGAGCAGTACTTC
>-|TRBJ1-1|-|TRBV28
CASSLRARGTEAFF
TGTGCCAGCAGTTTAAGGGCCCGGGGGACTGAAGCTTTCTTT
>-|TRBJ2-7|TRBD2|TRBV5-1
CASSLEVAGVTYEQYF
TGCGCCAGCAGCTTGGAAGTAGCGGGGGTAACCTACGAGCAGTACTTC
>-|TRBJ2-3|-|TRBV9
CASSVVGGTDTQYF
TGTGCCAGCAGCGTAGTAGGGGGCACAGATACGCAGTATTTT
>-|TRBJ2-7|-|TRBV4-1
CASSQDVTDYEQYF
TGCGCCAGCAGCCAAGACGTGACGGATTACGAGCAGTACTTC
>-|TRBJ1-1|-|TRBV30
CASGTKNTEAFF
TGTGCCTCCGGGACAAAGAACACTGAAGCTTTCTTT
>-|TRBJ1-1|-|TRBV9
CASSDGGGLTEAFF
TGTGCCAGCAGCGATGGAGGGGGTTTGACTGAAGCTTTCTTT
>-|TRBJ1-3|-|TRBV28
CASTSGFPGNTIYF
TGTGCCAGCACCTCGGGCTTCCCTGGAAACACCATATATTTT
>-|TRBJ2-7|-|TRBV4-3
CASSARDGSYEQYF
TGCGCCAGCAGCGCCCGGGACGGATCCTACGAGCAGTACTTC
>-|TRBJ1-1|-|TRBV6-4
CASKPQADVGTEAFF
TGTGCCAGCAAGCCACAGGCCGATGTTGGCACTGAAGCTTTCTTT
>-|TRBJ2-1|TRBD2|TRBV30
CAWSVGGGAREQFF
TGTGCCTGGAGTGTAGGCGGGGGGGCCAGGGAGCAGTTCTTC
>-|TRBJ1-6|-|TRBV4-3
CASSQDSQSSYNSPLHF
TGCGCCAGCAGCCAAGATTCACAGAGCTCCTATAATTCACCCCTCCACTTT
>-|TRBJ2-5|TRBD2|TRBV6-5
CATHLSGGAGKTQYF
TGTGCCACCCACCTTAGCGGGGGGGCCGGGAAGACCCAGTACTTC
>-|TRBJ2-2|-|TRBV9
CASSVVTTGGDTGELFF
TGTGCCAGCAGCGTAGTAACGACCGGAGGGGACACCGGGGAGCTGTTTTTT
>once|TRBJ1-5|-|TRBV7-6
CASPFDRHYNQPQHF
TGTGCCAGCCCCTTCGACAGACATTACAATCAGCCCCAGCATTTT
>-|TRBJ1-5|-|TRBV30
CAWGGGGMRSNQPQHF
TGTGCCTGGGGGGGTGGAGGGATGCGGAGCAATCAGCCCCAGCATTTT
>-|TRBJ1-2|-|TRBV5-6
CASRRQNIYGYTF
TGTGCCAGCAGGAGACAGAACATCTATGGCTACACCTTC
>once|TRBJ1-1|-|TRBV5-1
CASSLVAVGTEAFF
TGCGCCAGCAGCTTGGTAGCAGTCGGCACTGAAGCTTTCTTT
>-|TRBJ1-2|TRBD1|TRBV5-4
CASSLNRGLLNYGYTF
TGTGCCAGCAGCTTGAACAGGGGGTTATTAAACTATGGCTACACCTTC
>-|TRBJ1-2|-|TRBV6-1
CASSEGSGRGHGYTF
TGTGCCAGCAGTGAGGGGTCGGGCAGGGGCCATGGCTACACCTTC
>-|TRBJ1-2|-|TRBV20-1
CSARDPPHVTF
TGCAGTGCTAGAGATCCACCTCACGTCACCTTC
>-|TRBJ1-3|-|TRBV11-2
CASSFAGAPGNTIYF
TGTGCCAGCAGCTTCGCGGGGGCGCCCGGAAACACCATATATTTT